This T cell receptor (beta chain) was identified during a study of T cell responses to AZD1222 COVID-19 vaccine. Whole-study results and caveats: Mostly white British, mostly female donors; authors suggested clonal diversity may be underestimated. Spike-specific TCR depth and breadth grew after two AZD1222 doses. Across spike, vaccine-associated CD4 TCRs were found, dominant at 160-218 and 743-854. Seropositive status at baseline applied to only six AZD1222 recipients.

Data came from immunoSEQ multiplex PCR; TCRdb stores just in-frame clones and leaves some out. This repertoire shows roughly 180,000 clones, less than 95% found once; its top ten account for around 0.66%. The CDR3 is made up of 12 amino acids. CDR1 is SGHTS, CDR2 YDEGEE, per germline. V was pared by 4 bases and J by 10 bases, with 14 bases between. Note on this clone: Its antigen is still unknown.

Sequenced here: peripheral blood, sampled on day 0 of AZD1222 vaccination. This TCR was recovered from an adult in good health. The V gene is TRBV5-8, the J gene TRBJ1-2; D unresolved. The CDR3, as DNA: TGTGCCAGCAGCATCGGGCCTGTTGACTACACCTTC. Its protein product is CASSIGPVDYTF.